A single count supports the clone carrying this T cell receptor (beta chain). The data were obtained in a study of OX40 agonist ivuxolimab in advanced cancers. Study-level information: Every 2 weeks, ivuxolimab was infused into the patients intravenously at between 0.01 and 10 mg/kg.

This CDR3 comprises 13 residues. Germline V gene sequence: CDR1 SQVTM, CDR2 ANQGSEA. V lost 3 bases and J 2 bases, leaving 7 bases between the germline ends. TCRdb keeps only in-frame clones here, not all; method: immunoSEQ multiplex PCR. Here the sample spans roughly 87,000 clones, more than 75% being singletons. This TCR derives from an adult with an advanced solid tumor such as melanoma, head and neck, liver or kidney cancer. The genes are TRBV29-1 and TRBJ2-2; D is undetermined. This specimen was CD4+ or CD8+ T cells sorted from blood, taken in a trial of the OX40 agonist ivuxolimab. The CDR3 DNA follows: TGCAGCGTTGATCTCGGTAACACCGGGGAGCTGTTTTTT. It yields the protein CSVDLGNTGELFF.